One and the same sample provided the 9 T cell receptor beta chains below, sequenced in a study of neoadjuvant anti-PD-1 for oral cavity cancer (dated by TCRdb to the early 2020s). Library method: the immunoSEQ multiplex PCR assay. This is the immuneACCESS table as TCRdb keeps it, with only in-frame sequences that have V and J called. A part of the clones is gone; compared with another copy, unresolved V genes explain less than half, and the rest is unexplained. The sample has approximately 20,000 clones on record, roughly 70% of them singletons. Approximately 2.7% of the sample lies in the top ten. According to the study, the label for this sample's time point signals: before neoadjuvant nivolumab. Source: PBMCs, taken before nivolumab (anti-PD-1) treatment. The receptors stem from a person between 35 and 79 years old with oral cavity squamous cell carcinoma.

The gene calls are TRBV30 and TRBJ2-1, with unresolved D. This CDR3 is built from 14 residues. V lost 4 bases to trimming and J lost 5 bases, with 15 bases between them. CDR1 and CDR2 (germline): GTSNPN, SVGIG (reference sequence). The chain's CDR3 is CAWNLESRHNEQFF. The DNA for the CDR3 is TGTGCCTGGAACCTAGAGTCCCGCCACAATGAGCAGTTCTTC.

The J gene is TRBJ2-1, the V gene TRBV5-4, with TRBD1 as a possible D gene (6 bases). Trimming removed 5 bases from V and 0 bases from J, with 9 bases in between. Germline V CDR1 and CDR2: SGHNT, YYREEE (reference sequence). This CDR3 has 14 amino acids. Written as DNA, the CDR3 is TGTGCCAGCAGTGGGGGCGGCTCCTACAATGAGCAGTTCTTC. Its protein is CASSGGGSYNEQFF.

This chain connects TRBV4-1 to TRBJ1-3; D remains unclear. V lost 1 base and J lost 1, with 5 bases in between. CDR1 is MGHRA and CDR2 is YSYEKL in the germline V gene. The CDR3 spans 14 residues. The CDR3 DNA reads TGCGCCAGCAGCCAAGTTTTATCTGGAAACACCATATATTTT. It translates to CASSQVLSGNTIYF.

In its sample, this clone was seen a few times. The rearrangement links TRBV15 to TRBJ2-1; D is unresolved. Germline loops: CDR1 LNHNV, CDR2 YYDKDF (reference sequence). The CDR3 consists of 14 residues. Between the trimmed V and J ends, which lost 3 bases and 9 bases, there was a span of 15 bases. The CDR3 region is CATSSEDLVGEQFF. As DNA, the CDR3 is TGTGCCACCAGCAGTGAGGACCTGGTCGGTGAGCAGTTCTTC.

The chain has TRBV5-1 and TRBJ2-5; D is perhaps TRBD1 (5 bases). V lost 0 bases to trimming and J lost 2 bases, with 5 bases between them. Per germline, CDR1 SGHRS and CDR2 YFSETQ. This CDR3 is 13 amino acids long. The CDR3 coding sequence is TGCGCCAGCAGCTTGGGACAGCAAGAGACCCAGTACTTC. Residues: CASSLGQQETQYF.

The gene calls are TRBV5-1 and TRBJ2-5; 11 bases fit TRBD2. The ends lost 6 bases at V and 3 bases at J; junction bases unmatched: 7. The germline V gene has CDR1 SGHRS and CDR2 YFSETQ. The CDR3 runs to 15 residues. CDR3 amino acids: CASNPHSGREETQYF. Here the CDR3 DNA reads TGCGCCAGCAATCCACATAGCGGGAGGGAAGAGACCCAGTACTTC.

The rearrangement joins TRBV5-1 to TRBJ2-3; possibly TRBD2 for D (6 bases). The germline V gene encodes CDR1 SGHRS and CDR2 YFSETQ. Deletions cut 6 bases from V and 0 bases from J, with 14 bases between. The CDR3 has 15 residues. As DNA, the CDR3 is TGCGCCAGCACCGTTAGCGGATTCAGCACAGATACGCAGTATTTT. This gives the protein CASTVSGFSTDTQYF.

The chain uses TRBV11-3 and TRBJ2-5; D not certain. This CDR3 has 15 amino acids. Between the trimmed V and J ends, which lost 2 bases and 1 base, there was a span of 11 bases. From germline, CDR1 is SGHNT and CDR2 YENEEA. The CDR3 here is CASSLTGLSQETQYF. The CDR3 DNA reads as TGTGCCAGCAGCTTAACGGGCTTGTCCCAAGAGACCCAGTACTTC.

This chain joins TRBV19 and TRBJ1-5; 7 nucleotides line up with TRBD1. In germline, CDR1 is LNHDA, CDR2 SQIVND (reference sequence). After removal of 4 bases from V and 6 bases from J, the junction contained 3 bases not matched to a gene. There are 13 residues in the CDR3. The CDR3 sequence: CASSRGGTQPQHF. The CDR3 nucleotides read TGTGCCAGTAGTAGAGGGGGCACTCAGCCCCAGCATTTT.